This is a list of T cell receptor beta chains from one sample in a study of immune reconstitution after stem cell transplant in scleroderma. MiXCR, run by TCRdb on the RT-PCR reads, gives a single entry per CDR3 protein. The sample carries under 2,000 distinct CDR3 sequences, 3% to 4% recorded once. This specimen was acquired before or after autologous hematopoietic stem cell transplantation (not recorded which). The receptors were sampled from a male donor with systemic sclerosis. The CDR3 runs from the conserved cysteine through the conserved F or W. D genes are given only for firm matches. Not all rows give a size; the values are once, few, many and, for expanded clones, a class.

d_gene,v_gene,j_gene,abundance,CDR3aa,CDR3nt
.,TRBV5-5,TRBJ1-4,medium-sized,CASSLDGGTNEKLFF,TGTGCCAGCAGCTTGGACGGGGGGACTAATGAAAAACTGTTTTTT
.,TRBV7-6,TRBJ2-2,medium-sized,CASSSPTTEYTGELFF,TGTGCCAGCAGCTCCCCGACGACAGAGTACACCGGGGAGCTGTTTTTT
TRBD2,TRBV5-6,TRBJ2-5,large,CASSAGLAGETQYF,TGTGCCAGCAGCGCAGGACTAGCGGGAGAGACCCAGTACTTC
TRBD2,TRBV7-2,TRBJ2-7,medium-sized,CASSLVAGGYTYEQYF,TGTGCCAGCAGCTTAGTCGCGGGAGGGTATACCTACGAGCAGTACTTC
TRBD1,TRBV7-2,TRBJ1-1,medium-sized,CASSLGQGARSEAFF,TGTGCCAGCAGCTTAGGACAGGGGGCTAGAAGTGAAGCTTTCTTT
.,TRBV7-9,TRBJ1-6,large,CASSFLGMGSPLHF,TGTGCCAGCAGCTTTCTAGGGATGGGGTCACCCCTCCACTTT
.,TRBV20-1,TRBJ2-1,medium-sized,CSATRVNEQFF,TGCAGTGCGACCCGGGTGAATGAGCAGTTCTTC
TRBD1,TRBV6-1,TRBJ1-1,large,CASSEGTGSRALSAFF,TGTGCCAGCAGTGAAGGGACAGGATCAAGGGCCCTGTCGGCTTTCTTT
TRBD2,TRBV4-3,TRBJ2-1,.,CASSQDPTSHEQFF,TGCGCCAGCAGCCAAGATCCGACTAGCCATGAGCAGTTCTTC
.,TRBV29-1,TRBJ2-7,many,CSVDFGENKKYF,TGCAGCGTTGACTTCGGAGAAAATAAGAAGTACTTC
TRBD1,TRBV7-9,TRBJ1-3,many,CASSAQGESGNTIYF,TGTGCCAGCAGCGCCCAGGGGGAGTCAGGAAACACCATATATTTT
TRBD1,TRBV20-1,TRBJ1-1,medium-sized,CSARRQGGTEAFF,TGCAGTGCTAGACGACAGGGGGGTACTGAAGCTTTCTTT
.,TRBV29-1,TRBJ1-1,medium-sized,CSVVSRDKNTEAFF,TGCAGCGTTGTGAGTCGAGACAAAAACACTGAAGCTTTCTTT
TRBD2,TRBV6-6,TRBJ2-3,medium-sized,CASVPRLTGGPDTQYF,TGTGCCAGCGTCCCACGACTGACGGGAGGACCAGATACGCAGTATTTT
TRBD2,TRBV7-3,TRBJ2-3,medium-sized,CASSLTVRGGRTDTQYF,TGTGCCAGCAGCTTAACTGTGCGGGGGGGCCGCACAGATACGCAGTATTTT
.,TRBV10-3,TRBJ2-5,medium-sized,CAISEGVRGSETQYF,TGTGCCATCAGTGAGGGAGTCAGGGGATCGGAGACCCAGTACTTC
.,TRBV5-1,TRBJ2-7,medium-sized,CASSLTGSYEQYF,TGCGCCAGCAGCTTGACCGGCTCCTACGAGCAGTACTTC
.,TRBV11-2,TRBJ2-2,medium-sized,CASSWTVPDTGELFF,TGTGCCAGCAGCTGGACAGTCCCCGACACCGGGGAGCTGTTTTTT
TRBD2,TRBV3-1,TRBJ2-7,medium-sized,CASSQDRQPGLGYEQYF,TGTGCCAGCAGCCAAGATAGACAGCCGGGACTAGGGTACGAGCAGTACTTC
.,TRBV5-5,TRBJ2-3,medium-sized,CASSLEWGADTQYF,TGTGCCAGCAGCTTGGAATGGGGGGCAGATACGCAGTATTTT